One sample yielded the 28 T cell receptor beta chains listed below, sequenced in a study of blood T cells in healthy people across ages. Then a second PCR, running roughly 7 to 11 cycles, was carried out with a sample-barcoded 5' primer and a J-beta primer mix. TCRdb re-called the 5' RACE reads through MiXCR, storing one row per CDR3 protein. The sample shows roughly 1 million distinct CDR3 sequences, about 23% of them seen only once. The same sample was also studied in work on T cells of mothers and their children.

Sample: blood. All receptors come from a girl between 2 and 10 years old in good health.

The genes are TRBV7-9 and TRBJ2-1; possibly TRBD2 for D (6 bases). V lost 5 bases, J lost 5 bases, and 16 bases lay in between. The CDR3 has 15 residues. Germline loops: CDR1 SEHNR, CDR2 FQNEAQ (reference sequence). CDR3 protein: CASSATSSLDNEQFF. For the CDR3, the DNA is TGTGCCAGCAGCGCCACTAGCTCCCTTGACAATGAGCAGTTCTTC.

The chain employs TRBV6-5 and TRBJ1-3, with 9 bases fitting TRBD1. V was clipped by 6 bases and J by 9 bases; unmatched bases: 9. CDR1 and CDR2 (germline): MNHEY, SVGAGI. This CDR3 region has 14 residues. Written as DNA, the CDR3 is TGTGCCAGCAGACGTCCAGGACAGGGGTCCACCATATATTTT. Translated: CASRRPGQGSTIYF.

This chain links TRBV7-3 with TRBJ2-1; 13 bases are shared with TRBD2. CDR1 and CDR2 (germline): SGHTA, FQGTGA. This CDR3 comprises 16 residues. Trimming removed 5 bases from V and 9 bases from J; junction bases left unmatched: 10. The CDR3 DNA reads as TGTGCCAGCAGCCACACAGGGACTAGCGGGGTTGTTGAGCAGTTCTTC. Amino acids: CASSHTGTSGVVEQFF.

This clonotype has a count of ten or more. The V and J genes are TRBV29-1 and TRBJ2-2; D may be TRBD1 (6 bases). The germline V gene has CDR1 SQVTM and CDR2 ANQGSEA. This CDR3 spans 16 amino acids. The V and J ends lost 4 bases and 1 base respectively, with 16 bases between them. The CDR3 nucleotides read TGCAGCGTTGTAGGTCTGGGGGCCAAGAACACCGGGGAGCTGTTTTTT. It translates to CSVVGLGAKNTGELFF.

This clonotype occurred a few times. The germline gene is not matched at one end of the junction; a read error may be the cause. The chain is built from TRBV27 and TRBJ2-3, with 7 bases fitting TRBD2. CDR1 MNHEY and CDR2 SMNVEV come from the germline V gene (reference sequence). CDR3 length equals 15 residues. The CDR3 nucleotides read TGCGCCAGCTTCTACTCGGCGGGGGAGACAGATACGCAGTATTTT. This codes for CASFYSAGETDTQYF.

A word on this clonotype: Its ends do not fully match the called genes, so a read error is possible. The V call is TRBV7-8, the J call TRBJ2-7; TRBD1 matches 7 bases. Germline CDR1 reads SGHVS; CDR2 reads FQNEAQ. The CDR3 runs 13 residues. CDR3 in DNA: TGCGCCAGCAGCGACAGGGTAGAGTACGAGCAGTACTTC. This sequence encodes CASSDRVEYEQYF.

The chain couples TRBV24-1 to TRBJ2-5; D gene ambiguous. Germline V CDR1 and CDR2: KGHDR, SFDVKD. Trimming left V 5 bases short and J 2 bases short, with 8 bases between. The CDR3 has 13 amino acids. The CDR3, as DNA: TGTGCCACCAGTGGGACGCTTCAAGAGACCCAGTACTTC. This sequence encodes CATSGTLQETQYF.

The V and J genes are TRBV7-9 and TRBJ1-1; D remains ambiguous. Germline V gene sequence: CDR1 SEHNR, CDR2 FQNEAQ (reference sequence). The CDR3 spans 14 residues. The V gene lost 4 bases and the J gene lost 3 bases, with 12 bases spanning the gap. CDR3: CASSSRGLYTEAFF. The CDR3 bases are TGTGCCAGCAGCTCTAGAGGGCTGTACACTGAAGCTTTCTTT.

In nucleotides, the CDR3 is TGTGCCACCAGCAGAGAAAGGGCTAGCATGGAGCTGTTTTTT. This translates into CATSRERASMELFF. The chain combines TRBV15 with TRBJ2-2, with D maybe TRBD2 (5 bases). Germline lookup yields CDR1 LNHNV and CDR2 YYDKDF (reference sequence). This CDR3 is 14 amino acids long. V lost 0 bases, J lost 10 bases, and 12 bases lay in between.

This rearrangement joins TRBV10-3 to TRBJ1-5, with D unclear. The CDR3 contains 13 residues. V was cut by 0 bases and J by 7 bases, with 7 bases left in between. Germline CDR1 reads ENHRY; CDR2 reads SYGVKD. Here the CDR3 reads CAISESIGQPQHF. CDR3 DNA: TGTGCCATCAGTGAGTCGATCGGGCAGCCCCAGCATTTT.

The chain links TRBV7-6 to TRBJ2-7; 9 bases align to TRBD1. Germline CDR1 is SGHVS and CDR2 is FNYEAQ. Trimming cost V 5 bases and J 5 bases; bases outside gene matches: 7. The CDR3 covers 14 residues. The CDR3 loop is CASSAGQGGNEQYF. The CDR3 DNA sequence: TGTGCCAGCAGCGCGGGACAGGGAGGAAACGAGCAGTACTTC. The full variable domain, completed using reference TRBV7-6 and TRBJ2-7, is GAGVSQSPRYKVTKRGQDVALRCDPISGHVSLYWYRQALGQGPEFLTYFNYEAQQDKSGLPNDRFSAERPEGSISTLTIQRTEQRDSAMYRCASSAGQGGNEQYFGPGTRLTVT.

This clonotype was seen a handful of times. The chain is built from TRBV27 and TRBJ2-1; D possibly corresponds to TRBD2 (6 bases). The V gene lost 0 bases and the J gene lost 8 bases, with 11 bases spanning the gap. CDR3 length: 14 amino acids. Per the germline V gene, CDR1 is MNHEY and CDR2 is SMNVEV (reference sequence). The CDR3 DNA reads as TGTGCCAGCAGTTTATCCGACCGCGGGGATGAGCAGTTCTTC. Protein: CASSLSDRGDEQFF.

V and J are TRBV20-1 and TRBJ2-1; 7 bases align to TRBD1. CDR3 size: 16 residues. Trimming at V came to 3 bases and at J to 6 bases, leaving 14 bases not matched to a gene. Per the germline V gene, CDR1 is DFQATT and CDR2 is SNEGSKA (reference sequence). As DNA, the CDR3 is TGCAGTGCTAGGGCAAGAGGGGGCGTATACCTCAATGAGCAGTTCTTC. As protein: CSARARGGVYLNEQFF.

This chain joins TRBV20-1 and TRBJ1-5, with D perhaps TRBD1 (5 bases). V was clipped by 3 bases and J by 4 bases, with 16 bases between them. The CDR3 is made up of 15 amino acids. Germline CDR1 and CDR2: DFQATT and SNEGSKA (reference sequence). The CDR3 bases are TGCAGTGCTAGTAAGGGGTGGCGGGCTAATCAGCCCCAGCATTTT. This sequence encodes CSASKGWRANQPQHF.

CDR3 residues: CSVDPQGAQETQYF. CDR3 sequence (DNA): TGCAGCGTTGACCCACAGGGGGCCCAAGAGACCCAGTACTTC. The rearrangement uses TRBV29-1 and TRBJ2-5; TRBD1 aligns across 9 bases. Germline V gene data show CDR1 as SQVTM and CDR2 as ANQGSEA. The CDR3 totals 14 residues. The J segment lost 1 base and the V segment lost 3 bases, leaving 3 bases of the junction unmatched.

Only a few counts were recorded for this clonotype. This chain links TRBV28 with TRBJ1-4; no firm D call. The V gene lost 6 bases and the J gene lost 8 bases, with 13 bases spanning the gap. Germline CDR1 reads MDHEN; CDR2 reads SYDVKM. The CDR3 has 13 residues. The CDR3 sequence: CASSPRLQEKLFF. The CDR3 bases are TGTGCCAGCAGCCCAAGATTACAAGAAAAACTGTTTTTT.

This clonotype came up many times. The V call is TRBV5-6, the J call TRBJ2-5; no definite D call. This CDR3 is 12 amino acids long. Germline-derived CDR1 and CDR2 are SGHDT and YYEEEE. Trimming shortened V by 2 bases and J by 5 bases, and 7 bases separated the two germline ends. CDR3 sequence (DNA): TGTGCCAGCAGCTTCGCCGGGGAGACCCAGTACTTC. As protein: CASSFAGETQYF.

This clonotype was picked up a small number of times. The genes are TRBV9 and TRBJ2-5; weak D call: TRBD2 (6 bases). The DNA end favors TRBJ2-1, so the J call may be wrong. Germline loops: CDR1 SGDLS, CDR2 YYNGEE. The CDR3 totals 16 residues. CDR3 nucleotides: TGTGCCAGCAGCCTGGGGGGTCCTACCGTAAACAATGAGCAGTTCTTC. This gives the protein CASSLGGPTVNNEQFF.

The V and J genes are TRBV28 and TRBJ2-1, with TRBD1 as a possible D gene (5 bases). This CDR3 has 12 residues. Germline CDR1 MDHEN, CDR2 SYDVKM. Trimming removed 4 bases at V and 10 bases at J, with 11 bases between. The CDR3 bases are TGTGCCAGCAGTTCGGACATTCGGGAGCAGTTCTTC. Residues: CASSSDIREQFF.

The CDR3 here is CSVETARGRVDEQYF. CDR3 nucleotides: TGCAGCGTTGAAACAGCTCGCGGGAGGGTTGACGAGCAGTACTTC. The chain recombines TRBV29-1 with TRBJ2-7; TRBD2 agrees at 9 bases. Germline V gene sequence: CDR1 SQVTM, CDR2 ANQGSEA. The CDR3 is 15 amino acids. V shed 2 bases, J shed 5 bases, and the junction held 10 bases outside the gene matches.

This clonotype occurred a few times. This rearrangement joins TRBV6-6 to TRBJ2-7, with D possibly called TRBD1 or TRBD2 (5 bases each). Germline-derived CDR1 and CDR2 are MNHNY and SVGAGI (reference sequence). V was cut by 6 bases and J by 7 bases, with 19 bases left in between. The CDR3 loop spans 14 amino acids. Here the CDR3 reads CASSSQRGPGEQYF. The CDR3 bases are TGTGCCAGCAGCTCCCAAAGGGGCCCGGGGGAGCAGTACTTC.

The V and J genes are TRBV12-3 or TRBV12-4 and TRBJ2-5, with 9 positions matching TRBD2. The J call could be wrong; TRBJ2-1 is a better fit for the DNA end. The CDR3 is made up of 15 amino acids. CDR3 coding DNA: TGTGCCAGCAGTTCTTGGGGTAGCGGGAGAGACGAGCAGTTCTTC. It yields the protein CASSSWGSGRDEQFF.

This clonotype was seen repeatedly, ten times or more. The chain joins TRBV4-1 to TRBJ2-5; the D gene is possibly TRBD2 (6 bases). The J call could be wrong; TRBJ2-7 is a better fit for the DNA end. This CDR3 has 16 amino acids. CDR1 is MGHRA, CDR2 YSYEKL, per germline. DNA for the CDR3: TGCGCCAGCAGCCAAGATACCGGACTAATCATCGACGAGCAGTACTTC. Translation: CASSQDTGLIIDEQYF.

In DNA, the CDR3 is TGTGCCAGCAGTGATTTCAATGTTGGAGGGGAGCAGTTCTTC. Amino acid sequence: CASSDFNVGGEQFF. This chain uses TRBV28 with TRBJ2-1; D is possibly TRBD2 (6 bases). The CDR3 is made up of 14 amino acids. Looked up from germline, CDR1 is MDHEN and CDR2 is SYDVKM. V was clipped by 5 bases and J by 10 bases, with 18 bases between them.

This clonotype was seen a handful of times. This rearrangement joins TRBV6-5 to TRBJ2-3, with TRBD1 matching over 8 bases. Unmatched junction bases numbered 11, after V lost 4 bases and J lost 5 bases. CDR3 length: 16 residues. CDR1 is MNHEY and CDR2 is SVGAGI in the germline V gene. CDR3 protein: CASSWGQVLDGDTQYF. CDR3 bases: TGTGCCAGCAGTTGGGGACAGGTCCTCGACGGAGATACGCAGTATTTT.

The chain joins TRBV12-5 to TRBJ2-7; D perhaps matches TRBD1 (7 bases). Trimming left V 6 bases short and J 2 bases short, with 11 bases between. The CDR3 consists of 13 residues. The V gene's germline CDR1 is LGHNT and CDR2 FRNRAP. CDR3 in DNA: TGTGCTAGTGGGCGGGACAGAGCCTACGAGCAGTACTTC. It yields the protein CASGRDRAYEQYF.

Only a few counts were recorded for this clonotype. The chain links TRBV19 to TRBJ2-6, with D possibly being TRBD1 (7 bases). The CDR3 totals 14 residues. V gave up 6 bases and J gave up 2 bases, with 8 bases separating them. CDR1 is LNHDA, CDR2 SQIVND, per germline (reference sequence). The CDR3 bases are TGTGCCAGTAGCAGGGGGGCTGGGGCCAACGTCCTGACTTTC. Residues: CASSRGAGANVLTF.

This clonotype turned up a few times. The genes are TRBV20-1 and TRBJ2-7; D ambiguous. The J call may be in error: the DNA end matches TRBJ2-1 better. Germline loops: CDR1 DFQATT, CDR2 SNEGSKA (reference sequence). The CDR3 covers 11 residues. The CDR3 spells CSADLSTVQFF. In nucleotides, the CDR3 is TGCAGTGCCGACCTTAGCACGGTGCAGTTCTTC.